This T cell receptor (beta chain) emerged from a study of hypomethylating agent response in myelodysplastic syndrome. Whole-study context: The mean patient age was roughly 70 +/- 6.9 years, and diploid cytogenetics predominated. Responders were about six patients with complete response or hematologic improvement; a few were non-responders. General study points: The MDS versus healthy comparison may be affected by non-age-matched controls.

TCRdb's table, derived via immunoSEQ multiplex PCR, lists solely in-frame clones and lacks some. The table shows about 1,800 clones, with approximately 80% occurring only once. The junction had 2 bases not matched to a gene; V was cut back by 7 bases and J by 6 bases. The CDR3 has 12 residues. CDR1 and CDR2 (germline): SNHLY, FYNNEI. For this clone: Its antigen is unknown.

The chain couples TRBV2 to TRBJ2-2; 7 nucleotides match TRBD1. The receptor comes from a human donor with myelodysplastic syndrome. Here the sequenced sample was bone marrow, taken before or after starting hypomethylating agent treatment for myelodysplastic syndrome (not recorded which). The CDR3 DNA reads TGTGCCAGCACCGACAGGGCCGGGGAGCTGTTTTTT. Protein: CASTDRAGELFF.